The sequence of this T cell receptor beta chain was determined in a study of CD8+ T cells in alopecia areata. The ends lost 1 base at V and 3 bases at J; junction bases unmatched: 5. The germline gives CDR1 SGHAT, CDR2 FQNNGV. The CDR3 is 15 residues long. Following extraction, RNA underwent reverse transcription to cDNA, which served as the sequencing template. Using immunoSEQ multiplex PCR, the repertoire was profiled, and TCRdb retains in-frame clones only, with some absent. The sample records 150,000 to 200,000 clones, about 60% being singletons. This sequence originates from a human donor with alopecia areata. The rearrangement links TRBV11-2 to TRBJ2-7; 8 nucleotides match TRBD2. This material consisted of CD4+ T cells sorted from blood, taken at week 0. CDR3 protein: CASSLAQGLGYEQYF. The CDR3 coding sequence is TGTGCCAGCAGCTTAGCGCAGGGACTAGGCTACGAGCAGTACTTC.